Listed here are 32 T cell receptor beta chains from one sample, sequenced in a study of T-cell reconstitution after alpha-beta-depleted transplantation in children. This sample's TCRbeta library carried unique molecular identifier barcodes. One entry per CDR3 protein results from TCRdb running MiXCR on the PCR reads. The profile shows roughly 610,000 distinct CDR3 sequences, 10% to 13% of them singletons. The sample was PBMCs from the stem cell graft donor, taken from the stem cell graft. The receptors shown here come from a human donor who donated a stem cell graft to a child with acute myeloid leukemia.

This clonotype was detected many times. This rearrangement joins TRBV12-3 or TRBV12-4 to TRBJ2-1, with no clear D. CDR3 size: 12 residues. The ends were cut back, 5 bases at V and 4 bases at J, with 6 bases in the middle. The CDR3 protein is CASSTPYNEQFF. CDR3 DNA sequence: TGTGCCAGCAGTACCCCGTACAATGAGCAGTTCTTC.

This clonotype was counted between two and nine times. J is TRBJ2-1 and V is TRBV9; either TRBD1 or TRBD2 may supply D (5 bases each). Germline V lookup: CDR1 SGDLS, CDR2 YYNGEE. V was clipped by 2 bases and J by 7 bases, with 10 bases between them. The CDR3 length is 13 residues. Here the CDR3 reads CASSVGTINEQFF. The CDR3 DNA sequence: TGTGCCAGCAGCGTTGGGACGATTAATGAGCAGTTCTTC.

This clonotype was observed a few times. V and J are TRBV6-5 and TRBJ2-1; the D is unclear. V was shortened by 2 bases and J by 12 bases, with 11 bases between the two germline ends. Germline V gene data show CDR1 as MNHEY and CDR2 as SVGAGI. This CDR3 is built from 12 residues. The CDR3 loop reads CASSYNARAQFF. The CDR3 bases are TGTGCCAGCAGTTACAACGCTCGAGCGCAGTTCTTC.

This clonotype has ten or more counts. This sequence joins TRBV6-2 or TRBV6-3 and TRBJ2-1; D not certain. CDR1 and CDR2 (germline): MNHEY, SVGEGT. CDR3 size: 17 residues. V gave up 6 bases and J gave up 2 bases, with 20 bases separating them. DNA of the CDR3: TGTGCCAGCAGCGAACAAAACGCAGGATTCCCCTACAATGAGCAGTTCTTC. Its protein product is CASSEQNAGFPYNEQFF.

The rearrangement uses TRBV7-2 and TRBJ1-3; no clear D. The germline CDR1 and CDR2 sequences are SGHTA and FQGNSA. CDR3 length equals 15 residues. Trimming left V 5 bases short and J 0 bases short, with 11 bases between. This CDR3 reads CASSPTARSGNTIYF. The CDR3 DNA follows: TGTGCCAGCAGCCCGACTGCCCGCTCTGGAAACACCATATATTTT.

In this sample, this clonotype turned up a few times. The rearrangement links TRBV7-9 to TRBJ2-1; D might be TRBD1 or TRBD2, each matching 5 bases. Germline-derived CDR1 and CDR2 are SEHNR and FQNEAQ (reference sequence). V lost 3 bases, J lost 8 bases, and 14 bases lay in between. This CDR3 is built from 14 residues. The CDR3 protein is CASSLRTGTDEQFF. The CDR3 nucleotides are TGTGCCAGCAGCTTGAGGACTGGGACCGATGAGCAGTTCTTC.

The CDR3 loop is CASSFLTSGTYNEQFF. The CDR3 nucleotides read TGTGCCAGCAGCTTCCTGACTAGCGGGACTTACAATGAGCAGTTCTTC. The V call is TRBV13, the J call TRBJ2-1; the match to TRBD2 covers 11 bases. The CDR3 has 16 amino acids. V lost 3 bases to trimming and J lost 4 bases; unmatched junction nucleotides: 5. Germline loops: CDR1 PRHDT, CDR2 FYEKMQ (reference sequence).

V usage is TRBV27 and J usage is TRBJ2-1; 13 nucleotides agree with TRBD2. The germline V gene encodes CDR1 MNHEY and CDR2 SMNVEV (reference sequence). J was trimmed by 8 bases and V by 5 bases; bases with no gene match: 12. The CDR3 covers 17 residues. CDR3 residues: CASSPMAPGLAGYEQFF. Written as DNA, the CDR3 is TGTGCCAGCAGTCCGATGGCCCCGGGACTAGCGGGATATGAGCAGTTCTTC.

The V gene is TRBV20-1, the J gene TRBJ2-1, with D possibly TRBD2 on 6 matching bases. This CDR3 region has 13 residues. The V end was cut by 6 bases, the J end by 5 bases, with 14 bases between. CDR1 and CDR2 from the germline V gene are DFQATT and SNEGSKA (reference sequence). Written as DNA, the CDR3 is TGCAGTGCCTTGACTAGTTCTGACAATGAGCAGTTCTTC. Its protein product is CSALTSSDNEQFF.

This clonotype has just a few counts. V gene TRBV5-6 combines with J gene TRBJ2-1; 14 bases are a match to TRBD2. V lost 5 bases to trimming and J lost 4 bases; unmatched junction nucleotides: 11. The CDR3 is 18 amino acids. CDR1 SGHDT and CDR2 YYEEEE come from the germline V gene. The CDR3 sequence: CASRPGLAGVGGYNEQFF. CDR3 bases: TGTGCCAGCAGGCCGGGACTAGCGGGAGTCGGAGGGTACAATGAGCAGTTCTTC.

This clonotype occurred many times. This chain links TRBV28 with TRBJ2-2; perhaps D is TRBD1 or TRBD2 (7 bases each). CDR1 MDHEN and CDR2 SYDVKM come from the germline V gene. There are 13 residues in the CDR3. Trimming removed 7 bases at V and 6 bases at J, with 12 bases between. For the CDR3, the DNA is TGTGCCAGCACACAGGGGAGGGCCGGGGAGCTGTTTTTT. Protein: CASTQGRAGELFF.

The J gene is TRBJ2-3, the V gene TRBV19, with D uncertain. Germline V lookup: CDR1 LNHDA, CDR2 SQIVND (reference sequence). The CDR3 spans 15 residues. Trimming took off 3 bases at V and 1 base at J, with 11 bases between the two ends. The CDR3 region is CASSISPVGTDTQYF. The CDR3 nucleotides are TGTGCCAGTAGTATTAGCCCCGTGGGCACAGATACGCAGTATTTT.

This chain joins TRBV29-1 and TRBJ2-3, with 7 positions matching TRBD2. This CDR3 region has 13 residues. Losses at the gene ends were 5 bases for V and 0 bases for J; bases not matched to a gene: 2. Germline CDR1 reads SQVTM; CDR2 reads ANQGSEA. The CDR3 bases are TGCAGCGTTAAGCGGGAAAGCACAGATACGCAGTATTTT. As protein: CSVKRESTDTQYF.

This clonotype was detected ten times or more. V and J are TRBV29-1 and TRBJ1-2; no clear D. The CDR3 is 11 residues long. V was trimmed by 3 bases and J by 4 bases, leaving 6 bases between them. The V gene's germline CDR1 is SQVTM and CDR2 ANQGSEA. CDR3 amino acids: CSVEGGYGYTF. The CDR3 DNA follows: TGCAGCGTTGAGGGAGGCTATGGCTACACCTTC. The variable domain in full, with the rest retrieved from reference TRBV29-1 and TRBJ1-2, is SAVISQKPSRDICQRGTSLTIQCQVDSQVTMMFWYRQQPGQSLTLIATANQGSEATYESGFVIDKFPISRPNLTFSTLTVSNMSPEDSSIYLCSVEGGYGYTFGSGTRLTVV.

This clonotype was seen a few times. The chain employs TRBV6-5 and TRBJ1-2; a weak D match, TRBD1 (6 bases). With 0 bases removed from V and 3 bases from J, the gap between germline ends came to 8 bases. This CDR3 contains 14 residues. Germline lookup yields CDR1 MNHEY and CDR2 SVGAGI. The CDR3 DNA reads TGTGCCAGCAGTTACTCAACAGGGTACTATGGCTACACCTTC. It translates to CASSYSTGYYGYTF.

This clonotype has ten or more counts. The rearrangement uses TRBV20-1 and TRBJ1-2; D is unresolved. The V gene lost 6 bases and the J gene lost 8 bases, with 19 bases spanning the gap. The CDR3 consists of 13 residues. Germline V lookup: CDR1 DFQATT, CDR2 SNEGSKA (reference sequence). The DNA of the CDR3 is TGCAGTGCGCCCCAGCCGGGGTCCGGAGGCTACACCTTC. Encoded protein: CSAPQPGSGGYTF.

The chain recombines TRBV20-1 with TRBJ1-1; maybe TRBD1 (6 bases). The CDR3 covers 15 residues. V lost 6 bases and J 4 bases, leaving 21 bases between the germline ends. The germline V gene encodes CDR1 DFQATT and CDR2 SNEGSKA (reference sequence). Here the CDR3 reads CSAVNRGRGVTEAFF. The CDR3 DNA reads TGCAGTGCGGTTAATAGAGGCAGGGGTGTCACTGAAGCTTTCTTT.

This clonotype was counted only a few times. The V gene is TRBV30, the J gene TRBJ1-3; possible D gene TRBD1, 6 bases. The V gene lost 4 bases and the J gene lost 7 bases, with 17 bases spanning the gap. In germline, CDR1 is GTSNPN, CDR2 SVGIG (reference sequence). The CDR3 spans 14 residues. Written as DNA, the CDR3 is TGTGCCTGGAAATCTGACAGGTTCATCAACACCATATATTTT. It encodes CAWKSDRFINTIYF.

This clonotype has a handful of counts. This chain joins TRBV20-1 and TRBJ1-2; tentatively, D is TRBD1 (6 bases). CDR1 DFQATT and CDR2 SNEGSKA come from the germline V gene (reference sequence). Trimming removed 3 bases at V and 7 bases at J, with 12 bases between. The CDR3 is made up of 12 amino acids. The CDR3 protein is CSASGRGSGYTF. In nucleotides, the CDR3 is TGCAGTGCTAGTGGCAGGGGTAGTGGCTACACCTTC.

This clonotype has a count of ten or more. The chain combines TRBV27 with TRBJ2-2, with TRBD2 matching over 7 bases. Germline loops: CDR1 MNHEY, CDR2 SMNVEV (reference sequence). This CDR3 spans 13 amino acids. V lost 11 bases, J lost 6 bases, and 9 bases stayed unmatched. DNA for the CDR3: TGTGCCTCCCAAAGGGCGGGAGCCGGGGAGCTGTTTTTT. It translates to CASQRAGAGELFF.

The sample holds a few counts of this clonotype. V gene TRBV25-1 combines with J gene TRBJ1-1, with no clear D. CDR1 is MGHDK and CDR2 is SYGVNS in the germline V gene. V gave up 5 bases and J gave up 1 base, with 17 bases separating them. CDR3 length: 16 amino acids. The DNA of the CDR3 is TGTGCCAGCAGTTGGGATAAAGGGCCCCAGAACACTGAAGCTTTCTTT. Its translation is CASSWDKGPQNTEAFF.

The table lists this clonotype with a few counts. CDR3 nucleotides: TGCAGTGCTAGCCTTGGGGGTAATTCACCCCTCCACTTT. It translates to CSASLGGNSPLHF. The rearrangement links TRBV20-1 to TRBJ1-6; D perhaps matches TRBD1 (5 bases). Germline lookup yields CDR1 DFQATT and CDR2 SNEGSKA (reference sequence). The CDR3 sequence is 13 residues long. The germline V and J ends were trimmed by 3 bases and 6 bases, with 9 bases remaining between them.

The chain recombines TRBV18 with TRBJ2-7, with 7 bases identical to TRBD1. Germline CDR1 and CDR2: KGHSH and LQKENI. The CDR3 consists of 14 residues. V was pared by 5 bases and J by 4 bases, with 8 bases of the junction left unmatched. Here the CDR3 reads CASSITGESYEQYF. For the CDR3, the DNA is TGTGCCAGCTCAATAACAGGGGAGTCTTACGAGCAGTACTTC.

The chain uses TRBV6-6 and TRBJ2-7; tentative D call: TRBD2 (6 bases). The germline gives CDR1 MNHNY, CDR2 SVGAGI (reference sequence). V lost 4 bases to trimming and J lost 5 bases, with 12 bases between them. The CDR3 covers 13 residues. CDR3 in amino acids: CASSSRRENEQYF. The CDR3 nucleotides read TGTGCCAGCAGTTCACGGAGGGAGAACGAGCAGTACTTC.

This clonotype showed up many times. The rearrangement uses TRBV29-1 and TRBJ2-7; D remains ambiguous. In germline, CDR1 is SQVTM, CDR2 ANQGSEA. V shed 3 bases and J shed 0 bases, with 9 bases lying between them. This CDR3 region has 13 residues. The CDR3 bases are TGCAGCGTTGAGTTTGGCACCTCCTACGAGCAGTACTTC. It translates to CSVEFGTSYEQYF.

V usage is TRBV12-3 or TRBV12-4 and J usage is TRBJ2-7; TRBD1 matches 10 bases. CDR3 length: 15 amino acids. J gave up 4 bases and V 6 bases, and 9 bases lay outside the gene matches. The chain's CDR3 is CASSDGQGEEYEQYF. The CDR3 DNA sequence: TGTGCCAGCAGCGATGGACAGGGGGAAGAATACGAGCAGTACTTC.

This clonotype appeared a few times. The rearrangement links TRBV5-6 to TRBJ2-5; 9 bases fit TRBD2. The CDR3 consists of 18 residues. J was trimmed by 0 bases and V by 4 bases; bases with no gene match: 13. Per the germline V gene, CDR1 is SGHDT and CDR2 is YYEEEE. The DNA for the CDR3 is TGTGCCAGCAGCCGGAGGCTAGCGGGAAGTGGAGACCAAGAGACCCAGTACTTC. Protein product: CASSRRLAGSGDQETQYF.

This clonotype was detected ten times or more. The gene calls are TRBV28 and TRBJ2-1, with 7 nucleotides matching TRBD2. Trimming took 5 bases from V and 4 from J; bases not matched to a gene: 20. The CDR3 is made up of 19 amino acids. Germline V lookup: CDR1 MDHEN, CDR2 SYDVKM. CDR3 DNA sequence: TGTGCCAGCAGTCCCCCCCCTAGCGGTTCCCTCTCGGGGTACAATGAGCAGTTCTTC. Its translation is CASSPPPSGSLSGYNEQFF.

This clonotype has only a few counts. The V and J genes are TRBV7-2 and TRBJ1-1; D is perhaps TRBD1 (6 bases). The length of the CDR3 is 12 residues. The V gene lost 7 bases and the J gene lost 7 bases, with 13 bases spanning the gap. The germline V gene has CDR1 SGHTA and CDR2 FQGNSA. DNA for the CDR3: TGTGCCAGCATCCGACAGGTCAATGAAGCTTTCTTT. Protein product: CASIRQVNEAFF.

The chain couples TRBV7-2 to TRBJ1-2; 9 bases line up with TRBD1. Germline CDR1 SGHTA, CDR2 FQGNSA. The CDR3 runs 16 residues. Trimming took 5 bases from V and 4 from J; bases not matched to a gene: 11. The CDR3: CASSPPGQGLGYGYTF. The CDR3 nucleotides are TGTGCCAGCAGCCCCCCGGGACAGGGACTAGGCTATGGCTACACCTTC. The variable domain in full, completed from reference TRBV7-2 and TRBJ1-2, reads GAGVSQSPSNKVTEKGKDVELRCDPISGHTALYWYRQSLGQGLEFLIYFQGNSAPDKSGLPSDRFSAERTGGSVSTLTIQRTQQEDSAVYLCASSPPGQGLGYGYTFGSGTRLTVV.

V gene TRBV4-2 combines with J gene TRBJ2-3; no definite D call. Looked up from germline, CDR1 is LGHNA and CDR2 is YNFKEQ. V was clipped by 4 bases and J by 1 base, with 15 bases between them. The CDR3 is made up of 16 amino acids. The CDR3 DNA reads TGTGCCAGCAGCCTGTATCAGCTAAGTGGCACAGATACGCAGTATTTT. Translated, it gives CASSLYQLSGTDTQYF.

There are many counts of this clonotype. The chain has TRBV5-1 and TRBJ2-1; D might be TRBD2 (5 bases). Trimming shortened V by 0 bases and J by 4 bases, and 11 bases separated the two germline ends. Germline V gene data show CDR1 as SGHRS and CDR2 as YFSETQ. The CDR3 is 15 residues long. CDR3 protein: CASSLAASKYNEQFF. CDR3 bases: TGCGCCAGCAGCTTGGCGGCTAGCAAGTACAATGAGCAGTTCTTC. Full variable domain (outside the CDR3, taken from reference TRBV5-1 and TRBJ2-1): KAGVTQTPRYLIKTRGQQVTLSCSPISGHRSVSWYQQTPGQGLQFLFEYFSETQRNKGNFPGRFSGRQFSNSRSEMNVSTLELGDSALYLCASSLAASKYNEQFFGPGTRLTVL.